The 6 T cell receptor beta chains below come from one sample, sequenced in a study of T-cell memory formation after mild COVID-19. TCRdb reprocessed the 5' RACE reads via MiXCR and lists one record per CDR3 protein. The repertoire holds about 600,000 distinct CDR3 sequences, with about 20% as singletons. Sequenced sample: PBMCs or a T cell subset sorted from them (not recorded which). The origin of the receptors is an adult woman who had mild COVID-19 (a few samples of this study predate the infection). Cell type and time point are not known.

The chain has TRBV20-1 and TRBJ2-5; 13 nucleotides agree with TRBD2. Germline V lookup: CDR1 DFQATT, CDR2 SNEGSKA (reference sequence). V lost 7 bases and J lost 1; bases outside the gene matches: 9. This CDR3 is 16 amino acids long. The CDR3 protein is CSVTGGTSGAQETQYF. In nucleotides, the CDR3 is TGCAGTGTTACTGGAGGGACTAGCGGGGCCCAAGAGACCCAGTACTTC.

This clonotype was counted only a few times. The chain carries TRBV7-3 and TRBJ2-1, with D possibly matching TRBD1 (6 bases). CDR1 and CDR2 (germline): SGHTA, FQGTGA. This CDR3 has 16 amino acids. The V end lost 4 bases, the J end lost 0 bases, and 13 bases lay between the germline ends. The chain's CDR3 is CASSSEADSSYNEQFF. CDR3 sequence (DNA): TGTGCCAGCAGCTCCGAAGCGGACAGCTCCTACAATGAGCAGTTCTTC.

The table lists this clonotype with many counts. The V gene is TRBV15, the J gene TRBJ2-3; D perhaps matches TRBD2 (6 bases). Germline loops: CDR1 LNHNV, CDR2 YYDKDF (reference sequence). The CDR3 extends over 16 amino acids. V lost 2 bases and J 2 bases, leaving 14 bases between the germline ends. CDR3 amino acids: CATSRPFSGSTDTQYF. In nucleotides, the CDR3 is TGTGCCACCAGCAGACCCTTTAGCGGCTCCACAGATACGCAGTATTTT. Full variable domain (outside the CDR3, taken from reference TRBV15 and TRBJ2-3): DAMVIQNPRYQVTQFGKPVTLSCSQTLNHNVMYWYQQKSSQAPKLLFHYYDKDFNNEADTPDNFQSRRPNTSFCFLDIRSPGLGDTAMYLCATSRPFSGSTDTQYFGPGTRLTVL.

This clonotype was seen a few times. CDR3 in amino acids: CASSQRLAGRETQYF. The CDR3 DNA reads as TGCGCCAGCAGCCAACGACTAGCGGGAAGAGAGACCCAGTACTTC. The chain uses TRBV4-3 and TRBJ2-5; 11 bases match TRBD2. There are 15 residues in the CDR3. Germline-derived CDR1 and CDR2 are LGHNA and YSLEER. V lost 2 bases and J lost 4; bases outside the gene matches: 3.

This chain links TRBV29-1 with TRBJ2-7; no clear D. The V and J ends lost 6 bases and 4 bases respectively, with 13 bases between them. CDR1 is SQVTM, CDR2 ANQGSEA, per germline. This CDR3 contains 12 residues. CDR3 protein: CSVKEGGYEQYF. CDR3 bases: TGCAGCGTAAAGGAAGGCGGTTACGAGCAGTACTTC.

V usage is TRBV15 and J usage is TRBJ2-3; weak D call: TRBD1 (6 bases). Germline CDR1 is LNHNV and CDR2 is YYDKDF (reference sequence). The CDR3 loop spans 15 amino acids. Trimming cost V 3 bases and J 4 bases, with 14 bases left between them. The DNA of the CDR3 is TGTGCCACCAGCAGCCAGGGGTGGGCGCCAGATACGCAGTATTTT. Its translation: CATSSQGWAPDTQYF.